This section outlines one T cell receptor beta chain sequence together with its context. This entry is derived from a study of blood T cell repertoires in COVID-19. About the research overall: Acute and convalescent COVID-19 samples came from the United States, Italy and Spain.

Germline CDR1 is KGHSH and CDR2 is LQKENI. The CDR3 spans 16 residues. With V trimmed by 3 bases and J by 2 bases, 5 bases remained unmatched. The repertoire was sequenced with immunoSEQ multiplex PCR; TCRdb's copy has only in-frame clones and lacks some. The sample has some 150,000 clones; about 85% are singletons. Material for sequencing was peripheral blood. This chain links TRBV18 with TRBJ2-3; 10 positions agree with TRBD2. The source is a woman between 55 and 75 years old with active or convalescent COVID-19. The CDR3 DNA reads TGTGCCAGCTCACCGCGAGCGGGGGGGGACACAGATACGCAGTATTTT. It specifies CASSPRAGGDTDTQYF.